The next 25 T cell receptor beta chains were all read from a single sample in a study of blood T cells in healthy people across ages. Primers used in a second PCR of roughly 6 to 12 cycles were a sample-barcoded 5' primer and a J-beta primer mix. TCRdb fed the 5' RACE reads into MiXCR, producing one record per CDR3 protein. Counted here are about 780,000 distinct CDR3 sequences, less than 60% occurring once; the ten biggest clones make up 15% to 20%. The source material was blood. The source is a man older than 75 in good health.

The chain couples TRBV6-6 to TRBJ2-5; TRBD1 matches 7 bases. V lost 11 bases to trimming and J lost 7 bases; unmatched junction nucleotides: 13. Germline lookup yields CDR1 MNHNY and CDR2 SVGAGI (reference sequence). This CDR3 region has 13 residues. The CDR3 DNA reads as TGTGCCCACAGCGGATCCCAGGGGGTGACCCAGTACTTC. Its translation is CAHSGSQGVTQYF.

The genes are TRBV24-1 and TRBJ2-7; 8 nucleotides align to TRBD1. The J segment lost 7 bases and the V segment lost 5 bases, leaving 18 bases of the junction unmatched. Germline-derived CDR1 and CDR2 are KGHDR and SFDVKD. The CDR3 is made up of 17 amino acids. The CDR3 reads CATSGPQGASSYNEQYF. Written as DNA, the CDR3 is TGTGCCACCAGTGGTCCGCAGGGGGCGAGCTCCTACAATGAGCAGTACTTC.

This clonotype was detected a few times. The chain employs TRBV7-2 and TRBJ2-1; 11 bases fit TRBD2. CDR1 is SGHTA and CDR2 is FQGNSA in the germline V gene. The CDR3 extends over 17 amino acids. The ends lost 0 bases at V and 8 bases at J; junction bases unmatched: 9. In DNA form, the CDR3 reads TGTGCCAGCAGCTTAGCGCGGCTAGCGGGAGGAGAGTATGAGCAGTTCTTC. Its protein is CASSLARLAGGEYEQFF.

This sequence joins TRBV9 and TRBJ2-3, with 12 bases lining up with TRBD2. The germline gives CDR1 SGDLS, CDR2 YYNGEE. CDR3 length: 17 residues. V was pared by 2 bases and J by 3 bases, with 7 bases of the junction left unmatched. The CDR3 sequence is CASSVLAGGPITDTQYF. In DNA, the CDR3 is TGTGCCAGCAGCGTCCTAGCGGGAGGGCCAATAACAGATACGCAGTATTTT.

CDR3 DNA sequence: TGCAGCGTCTGCCGTAGCGGGAGCACAGATACGCAGTATTTT. Translating gives CSVCRSGSTDTQYF. V and J are TRBV29-1 and TRBJ2-3; TRBD2 matches at 7 bases. V gave up 6 bases and J gave up 0 bases; unmatched junction bases: 6. CDR3 length equals 14 residues. The germline CDR1 and CDR2 sequences are SQVTM and ANQGSEA.

This clonotype has only a few counts. The CDR3 reads CASSTGAGYSPLHF. In DNA form, the CDR3 reads TGTGCCAGCTCGACCGGGGCCGGGTATTCACCCCTCCACTTT. V is TRBV18 and J is TRBJ1-6; D is possibly TRBD1 (5 bases). The length of the CDR3 is 14 residues. The V end was cut by 6 bases, the J end by 8 bases, with 14 bases between. Germline lookup yields CDR1 KGHSH and CDR2 LQKENI. The variable domain in full, completed from reference TRBV18 and TRBJ1-6, reads NAGVMQNPRHLVRRRGQEARLRCSPMKGHSHVYWYRQLPEEGLKFMVYLQKENIIDESGMPKERFSAEFPKEGPSILRIQQVVRGDSAAYFCASSTGAGYSPLHFGNGTRLTVT.

The CDR3 region is CASSFQAGGEQFF. Here the CDR3 DNA reads TGTGCCAGCAGTTTCCAGGCTGGGGGTGAGCAGTTCTTC. This rearrangement joins TRBV27 to TRBJ2-1, with D possibly being TRBD1 or TRBD2 (5 bases each). V was shortened by 3 bases and J by 9 bases, with 12 bases between the two germline ends. The germline gives CDR1 MNHEY, CDR2 SMNVEV (reference sequence). This CDR3 has 13 residues.

The rearrangement links TRBV28 to TRBJ2-1; TRBD2 is a possible D gene (5 bases). The J call may be faulty, since TRBJ2-7 better matches the DNA end. Per germline, CDR1 MDHEN and CDR2 SYDVKM. The CDR3 covers 15 residues. The CDR3 DNA is TGTGCCAGCAGTTTTACTAGTTTTCCCTACAATGAGCAGTACTTC. As protein: CASSFTSFPYNEQYF.

The chain recombines TRBV7-9 with TRBJ2-3; D call uncertain. Germline CDR1 and CDR2: SEHNR and FQNEAQ (reference sequence). CDR3 size: 12 residues. The V and J ends lost 8 bases and 8 bases respectively, with 14 bases between them. The DNA of the CDR3 is TGTGCCAGCTCCGACGATAGGGCTACGCAGTATTTT. Its translation is CASSDDRATQYF.

The chain combines TRBV29-1 with TRBJ2-5; D gene uncertain. Deletions cut 4 bases from V and 5 bases from J, with 11 bases between. Per germline, CDR1 SQVTM and CDR2 ANQGSEA. The CDR3 spans 12 residues. For the CDR3, the DNA is TGCAGCGTTGGAAGGGTTGGTGAGACCCAGTACTTC. This sequence encodes CSVGRVGETQYF.

The rearrangement uses TRBV3-1 and TRBJ2-1; D is ambiguous. The CDR3 totals 14 residues. The V gene lost 3 bases and the J gene lost 10 bases, with 16 bases spanning the gap. From germline, CDR1 is LGHDT and CDR2 YNNKEL (reference sequence). CDR3 loop: CASSQADGPFEQFF. CDR3 coding DNA: TGTGCCAGCAGCCAGGCGGACGGGCCCTTCGAGCAGTTCTTC.

Ten or more counts support this clonotype. The chain is built from TRBV5-1 and TRBJ2-7, with 8 bases identical to TRBD2. This CDR3 spans 16 amino acids. From germline, CDR1 is SGHRS and CDR2 YFSETQ. The V and J ends lost 0 bases and 2 bases, in that order; junction bases with no gene match: 7. DNA of the CDR3: TGCGCCAGCAGCTTGGGACTAGCGTCCCAAGCCTACGAGCAGTACTTC. This codes for CASSLGLASQAYEQYF.

This clonotype has only a few counts. V usage is TRBV7-9 and J usage is TRBJ2-1; 7 bases are shared with TRBD2. The trim removed 6 bases at V and 8 bases at J, leaving 13 bases unmatched. The germline CDR1 and CDR2 sequences are SEHNR and FQNEAQ (reference sequence). The CDR3 length is 15 residues. This CDR3 reads CASSSGTTPRDEQFF. The CDR3 DNA follows: TGTGCCAGCAGTTCCGGGACTACTCCCCGGGATGAGCAGTTCTTC.

V is TRBV20-1 and J is TRBJ2-7, with 7 nucleotides matching TRBD1. Trimming at V came to 6 bases and at J to 0 bases, leaving 11 bases not matched to a gene. This CDR3 spans 15 amino acids. The V gene's germline CDR1 is DFQATT and CDR2 SNEGSKA (reference sequence). The CDR3 region is CSALTMTGSSYEQYF. As DNA, the CDR3 is TGCAGTGCCCTTACCATGACAGGGAGCTCCTACGAGCAGTACTTC.

The genes are TRBV5-1 and TRBJ2-5; 9 bases line up with TRBD1. The CDR3 spans 18 residues. Germline CDR1 is SGHRS and CDR2 is YFSETQ. Trimming cost V 7 bases and J 7 bases; bases outside gene matches: 23. The CDR3 sequence is CASGLIPGQGNQVVTQYF. CDR3 coding DNA: TGCGCCAGCGGCCTTATTCCGGGACAGGGAAATCAGGTTGTGACCCAGTACTTC.

The V and J genes are TRBV28 and TRBJ2-3; 7 nucleotides agree with TRBD1. The CDR3 has 15 residues. Germline CDR1 reads MDHEN; CDR2 reads SYDVKM. With 6 bases clipped from V and 1 base from J, the junction kept 7 bases outside the gene matches. The CDR3 bases are TGTGCCAGCAGCAAGACAGGGTGGGGCACAGATACGCAGTATTTT. Protein: CASSKTGWGTDTQYF.

The rearrangement links TRBV27 to TRBJ2-5, with TRBD2 matching over 7 bases. The CDR3 runs 15 residues. Losses at the gene ends were 5 bases for V and 1 base for J; bases not matched to a gene: 7. The germline CDR1 and CDR2 sequences are MNHEY and SMNVEV (reference sequence). CDR3 residues: CASSPWTSSQETQYF. DNA for the CDR3: TGTGCCAGCAGTCCCTGGACTAGTTCCCAAGAGACCCAGTACTTC.

The V gene is TRBV20-1, the J gene TRBJ2-3, with 8 bases aligning to TRBD2. From germline, CDR1 is DFQATT and CDR2 SNEGSKA (reference sequence). The CDR3 runs to 16 residues. With 3 bases clipped from V and 1 base from J, the junction kept 9 bases outside the gene matches. CDR3 amino acids: CSARLFTRGGTDTQYF. The CDR3 DNA reads as TGCAGTGCTAGGCTATTTACGCGGGGGGGCACAGATACGCAGTATTTT.

This clonotype has just a few counts. The chain recombines TRBV12-3 or TRBV12-4 with TRBJ2-7, with 9 bases matching TRBD2. Germline trimming cut 6 bases from V and 1 base from J; bases unmatched to any gene: 4. The CDR3 has 14 amino acids. CDR3 coding DNA: TGTGCCAGCAGGAAGCGGGAGGCATCCTACGAGCAGTACTTC. Its translation is CASRKREASYEQYF.

The CDR3 bases are TGCGCCAGCAGTTGGAAGGGACTAGCGGGGGGTGCAGATACGCAGTATTTT. Its protein product is CASSWKGLAGGADTQYF. The chain has TRBV23-1 and TRBJ2-3, with 15 bases matching TRBD2. TRBV23-1 is given ORF status, its function remaining uncertain. The CDR3 totals 17 residues. V lost 5 bases to trimming and J lost 4 bases; unmatched junction nucleotides: 7.

CDR3 protein: CSHRTGYIQETQYF. CDR3 coding DNA: TGCAGCCACAGGACAGGGTACATCCAAGAGACCCAGTACTTC. The gene calls are TRBV29-1 and TRBJ2-5, with 8 bases fitting TRBD1. The germline V gene has CDR1 SQVTM and CDR2 ANQGSEA. The junction had 9 bases not matched to a gene; V was cut back by 8 bases and J by 1 base. This CDR3 is built from 14 residues.

The rearrangement links TRBV27 to TRBJ2-1, with D possibly called TRBD1 or TRBD2 (5 bases each). The germline gives CDR1 MNHEY, CDR2 SMNVEV (reference sequence). V lost 2 bases and J 0 bases, leaving 23 bases between the germline ends. CDR3 length equals 20 residues. This CDR3 is CASSLSGGPFGRLSYNEQFF. The CDR3 nucleotides read TGTGCCAGCAGTTTAAGTGGGGGTCCCTTTGGGCGGCTCTCCTACAATGAGCAGTTCTTC.

The chain links TRBV7-2 to TRBJ2-7; 8 bases are shared with TRBD2. The germline CDR1 and CDR2 sequences are SGHTA and FQGNSA. V lost 4 bases to trimming and J lost 10 bases; unmatched junction nucleotides: 15. The CDR3 is made up of 15 amino acids. The CDR3 DNA sequence: TGTGCCAGCAGCTATCAAGCGGGGGACCAATGGATTCAGTACTTC. Its translation: CASSYQAGDQWIQYF.

As for this clonotype: A much larger clone is a single base away; this may be a read error. This CDR3 is missing its conserved last phenylalanine or tryptophan, likely due to a read error. V is TRBV20-1 and J is TRBJ2-5, with 7 bases aligning to TRBD2. V was clipped by 6 bases and J by 0 bases; unmatched bases: 16. This CDR3 contains 17 residues. CDR1 DFQATT and CDR2 SNEGSKA come from the germline V gene (reference sequence). CDR3 nucleotide sequence: TGCAGTGCAACTGCCGGCTCGGTAGCGGGTTACCAAGAGACCCAGTACTAC. This sequence encodes CSATAGSVAGYQETQYY.

V and J are TRBV7-9 and TRBJ2-1; 7 bases are a match to TRBD2. The DNA end is a closer match to TRBJ2-7, so the J assignment may be wrong. Germline CDR1 SEHNR, CDR2 FQNEAQ (reference sequence). This CDR3 has 20 residues. The CDR3 nucleotides are TGTGCCAGCAGACCCACCGCCGGGCTGGCGGGAGTATCAGGCTACAATGAGCAGTACTTC. This codes for CASRPTAGLAGVSGYNEQYF.